A single sample gave rise to the 23 T cell receptor beta chains below, sequenced in a study of T cells in Graves' hyperthyroidism and ophthalmopathy. Amplified TCR beta CDR3 regions derived from RNA transcripts. Carried out on the TCR CDR3, a first-round RT-PCR used the HTBI primer set. Via MiXCR, TCRdb re-called the multiplex PCR reads, giving one row per CDR3 protein. This table holds around 600,000 distinct CDR3 sequences, about 15% found once. The sample taken for sequencing was blood. Receptors originate from a woman aged 50 to 65 with Graves' ophthalmopathy.

This clonotype appeared many times. The chain couples TRBV20-1 to TRBJ2-3, with 10 bases identical to TRBD1. CDR1 and CDR2 from the germline V gene are DFQATT and SNEGSKA (reference sequence). The V and J ends lost 0 bases and 1 base, in that order; junction bases with no gene match: 4. The CDR3 totals 16 residues. As DNA, the CDR3 is TGCAGTGCTAGAGACTTCGGGACAGGGGGCACAGATACGCAGTATTTT. Translating gives CSARDFGTGGTDTQYF.

This chain uses TRBV5-1 with TRBJ2-5; 11 nucleotides agree with TRBD1. V trimming: 4 bases; J trimming: 2 bases; junction bases outside the gene matches: 4. The germline V gene has CDR1 SGHRS and CDR2 YFSETQ. This CDR3 is 15 amino acids long. CDR3 in DNA: TGCGCCAGCAGCACCGGACAGGGGGCTCAAGAGACCCAGTACTTC. Translating it yields CASSTGQGAQETQYF.

In its sample, this clonotype was seen a few times. V gene TRBV30 combines with J gene TRBJ2-5, with 8 bases identical to TRBD2. There are 15 residues in the CDR3. The V gene end was trimmed by 5 bases and the J gene end by 4 bases; junction bases not matched to a gene: 12. CDR1 and CDR2 from the germline V gene are GTSNPN and SVGIG (reference sequence). The CDR3 sequence is CAWGREGQLRETQYF. CDR3 bases: TGTGCCTGGGGACGGGAGGGCCAACTCCGAGAGACCCAGTACTTC.

In its sample, this clonotype was seen many times. The chain combines TRBV3-1 with TRBJ2-7, with no clear D. Germline values: CDR1 LGHDT, CDR2 YNNKEL (reference sequence). CDR3 size: 13 residues. V was shortened by 1 base and J by 1 base, with 5 bases between the two germline ends. CDR3 in amino acids: CASSQVYSYEQYF. CDR3 coding DNA: TGTGCCAGCAGCCAAGTTTATTCCTACGAGCAGTACTTC.

This clonotype has ten or more counts. The chain carries TRBV28 and TRBJ1-2; D might be TRBD1 (5 bases). The CDR3 consists of 15 residues. V was trimmed by 5 bases and J by 8 bases, leaving 21 bases between them. Germline V lookup: CDR1 MDHEN, CDR2 SYDVKM. CDR3 loop: CASSPFRDSYRGYTF. The CDR3 nucleotides are TGTGCCAGCAGTCCATTCCGGGACTCCTATCGGGGCTACACCTTC.

The V and J genes are TRBV5-8 and TRBJ1-5; tentatively, D is TRBD1 (5 bases). The CDR3 runs 19 residues. V gave up 4 bases and J gave up 0 bases, with 23 bases separating them. CDR1 is SGHTS, CDR2 YDEGEE, per germline. The CDR3 reads CASSPYPGPSSYSNQPQHF. The CDR3 DNA reads TGTGCCAGCAGCCCCTATCCGGGGCCAAGCTCTTATAGCAATCAGCCCCAGCATTTT.

This clonotype occurred many times. The rearrangement uses TRBV6-1 and TRBJ2-1; TRBD2 matches at 7 bases. This CDR3 has 19 residues. With 4 bases clipped from V and 6 bases from J, the junction kept 21 bases outside the gene matches. Germline-derived CDR1 and CDR2 are MNHNS and SASEGT. CDR3 nucleotide sequence: TGTGCCAGCAGTGTCTCGTCGGGAGGAACCCCCGGCAGACGCAATGAGCAGTTCTTC. Protein product: CASSVSSGGTPGRRNEQFF.

V gene TRBV19 combines with J gene TRBJ2-1; 10 positions agree with TRBD2. Germline CDR1 and CDR2: LNHDA and SQIVND (reference sequence). This CDR3 spans 15 amino acids. V lost 6 bases and J lost 2; bases outside the gene matches: 4. CDR3 bases: TGTGCCAGTAGGACACTAGCGGGAACCTACAATGAGCAGTTCTTC. This gives the protein CASRTLAGTYNEQFF. The full variable domain, its missing parts supplied by reference TRBV19 and TRBJ2-1, is DGGITQSPKYLFRKEGQNVTLSCEQNLNHDAMYWYRQDPGQGLRLIYYSQIVNDFQKGDIAEGYSVSREKKESFPLTVTSAQKNPTAFYLCASRTLAGTYNEQFFGPGTRLTVL.

This clonotype occurred many times. The chain combines TRBV6-1 with TRBJ2-7; no clear D gene. Between the trimmed V and J ends, which lost 0 bases and 4 bases, there was a span of 13 bases. Germline V gives CDR1 MNHNS, CDR2 SASEGT. The CDR3 loop spans 15 amino acids. CDR3 in amino acids: CASSEAIGLVYEQYF. The CDR3 DNA reads TGTGCCAGCAGTGAAGCTATAGGGTTGGTGTACGAGCAGTACTTC.

This clonotype was counted at least ten times. This chain connects TRBV18 to TRBJ1-1, with D hard to call. Germline values: CDR1 KGHSH, CDR2 LQKENI. V lost 1 base, J lost 1 base, and 13 bases lay in between. This CDR3 is 16 amino acids long. The CDR3 DNA is TGTGCCAGCTCACCACTCGTATGGGGAGGGAACACTGAAGCTTTCTTT. It yields the protein CASSPLVWGGNTEAFF.

As for this clonotype: One base away lies a much larger clone, so this may be a sequencing read error. V is TRBV6-1 and J is TRBJ2-2; D is possibly TRBD1 or TRBD2 (5 bases each). CDR1 is MNHNS and CDR2 is SASEGT in the germline V gene. The CDR3 has 14 residues. CDR3 nucleotides: TGTGCCAGCGCCCTGACAGAGAACACCGGGGAGCTGCTTTTT. Translation gives CASALTENTGELLF.

This rearrangement joins TRBV7-8 to TRBJ1-4; D gene unclear. Trimming left V 1 base short and J 4 bases short, with 10 bases between. The CDR3 totals 15 residues. CDR1 is SGHVS, CDR2 FQNEAQ, per germline. The CDR3 spells CASSLEAAINEKLFF. The CDR3 nucleotides read TGTGCCAGCAGCTTAGAGGCAGCAATTAATGAAAAACTGTTTTTT.

This clonotype has just a few counts. The V and J genes are TRBV15 and TRBJ1-6; D uncertain. This CDR3 is built from 15 residues. Germline V gene data show CDR1 as LNHNV and CDR2 as YYDKDF (reference sequence). V dropped 0 bases and J dropped 0 bases, with 3 bases sitting between them. CDR3 protein: CATSRDSSYNSPLHF. CDR3 sequence (DNA): TGTGCCACCAGCAGAGATAGCTCCTATAATTCACCCCTCCACTTT.

This clonotype occurred many times. The chain is built from TRBV11-1 and TRBJ2-4; D might be TRBD2 (5 bases). The CDR3 runs to 17 residues. The germline V gene encodes CDR1 SGHAT and CDR2 FQDESV (reference sequence). V shed 0 bases and J shed 0 bases, with 12 bases lying between them. CDR3 sequence: CASSLAGFGIAKNIQYF. CDR3 in DNA: TGTGCCAGCAGCTTAGCGGGTTTCGGGATAGCCAAAAACATTCAGTACTTC. Using reference TRBV11-1 and TRBJ2-4 for the parts outside the CDR3, the full variable domain is EAEVAQSPRYKITEKSQAVAFWCDPISGHATLYWYRQILGQGPELLVQFQDESVVDDSQLPKDRFSAERLKGVDSTLKIQPAELGDSAMYLCASSLAGFGIAKNIQYFGAGTRLSVL.

This clonotype has at least ten counts. V usage is TRBV12-3 or TRBV12-4 and J usage is TRBJ2-1; D is perhaps TRBD2 (6 bases). This CDR3 is 15 amino acids long. Trimming shortened V by 11 bases and J by 0 bases, and 17 bases separated the two germline ends. Written as DNA, the CDR3 is TGTGCCTCCCCCGGGGCGGGAAGCTCCTACAATGAGCAGTTCTTC. Residues: CASPGAGSSYNEQFF.

Many counts were recorded for this clonotype. This chain links TRBV28 with TRBJ2-1, with 10 bases aligning to TRBD2. Germline assignment: CDR1 MDHEN and CDR2 SYDVKM. CDR3 size: 17 residues. V lost 3 bases, J lost 0 bases, and 5 bases stayed unmatched. The CDR3 is CASSFLAGERSYNEQFF. The CDR3 nucleotides read TGTGCCAGCAGTTTCCTAGCGGGAGAACGCTCCTACAATGAGCAGTTCTTC.

The chain is built from TRBV20-1 and TRBJ1-5; possible D gene TRBD1, 5 bases. CDR3 length: 15 residues. Germline CDR1 and CDR2: DFQATT and SNEGSKA (reference sequence). V shed 0 bases and J shed 6 bases, with 15 bases lying between them. CDR3 sequence: CSARDWRGSSQPQHF. CDR3 DNA: TGCAGTGCTAGAGATTGGCGGGGCAGTTCTCAGCCCCAGCATTTT.

This clonotype was observed many times. V usage is TRBV13 and J usage is TRBJ2-5, with TRBD2 matching 9 bases. Trimming took 0 bases from V and 5 from J; bases not matched to a gene: 4. This CDR3 comprises 15 residues. Looked up from germline, CDR1 is PRHDT and CDR2 is FYEKMQ (reference sequence). The CDR3 loop is CASSLGREGHETQYF. The CDR3 coding sequence is TGTGCCAGCAGCTTAGGGCGGGAGGGCCACGAGACCCAGTACTTC. Looking up the rest from reference TRBV13 and TRBJ2-5 gives the full variable domain: AAGVIQSPRHLIKEKRETATLKCYPIPRHDTVYWYQQGPGQDPQFLISFYEKMQSDKGSIPDRFSAQQFSDYHSELNMSSLELGDSALYFCASSLGREGHETQYFGPGTRLLVL.

This clonotype was recorded at least ten times. The chain is built from TRBV7-2 and TRBJ2-5; 8 bases are a match to TRBD2. J lost 4 bases, V lost 5 bases, and 9 bases had no gene match. CDR3 length: 15 residues. Looked up from germline, CDR1 is SGHTA and CDR2 is FQGNSA. The CDR3 sequence: CASSPQAGVGETQYF. The CDR3 region has the DNA TGTGCCAGCAGCCCCCAAGCGGGAGTGGGAGAGACCCAGTACTTC.

This clonotype was detected many times. The genes are TRBV12-3 or TRBV12-4 and TRBJ1-1; D might be TRBD1 (6 bases). The CDR3 is 12 residues long. Trimming took off 8 bases at V and 11 bases at J, with 18 bases between the two ends. DNA for the CDR3: TGTGCCAGCGGGTACGGGGGGCGGAAGGCTTTCTTT. This translates into CASGYGGRKAFF.

Only a few counts were recorded for this clonotype. The chain joins TRBV10-3 to TRBJ2-7, with D maybe TRBD2 (5 bases). Trimming shortened V by 10 bases and J by 2 bases, and 18 bases separated the two germline ends. CDR3 length: 14 residues. Germline CDR1 and CDR2: ENHRY and SYGVKD. CDR3 sequence (DNA): TGTGCCACCCGAGGGTTTAACTCAGCCTACGAGCAGTACTTC. Its protein product is CATRGFNSAYEQYF.

This clonotype has at least ten counts. J is TRBJ2-5 and V is TRBV19; possibly TRBD2 for D (6 bases). This CDR3 is built from 15 residues. CDR1 LNHDA and CDR2 SQIVND come from the germline V gene (reference sequence). With 3 bases removed from V and 3 bases from J, the gap between germline ends came to 14 bases. The CDR3 loop is CASSIRGTGEETQYF. The CDR3, as DNA: TGTGCCAGTAGTATTCGCGGGACCGGGGAAGAGACCCAGTACTTC.

This clonotype has a count of ten or more. V usage is TRBV11-2 and J usage is TRBJ1-1; a weak D match, TRBD1 (5 bases). Trimming took 4 bases from V and 1 from J, leaving 10 bases between them. This CDR3 has 14 residues. From germline, CDR1 is SGHAT and CDR2 FQNNGV. The CDR3 sequence: CASSSQGPNTEAFF. CDR3 nucleotides: TGTGCCAGCAGCTCCCAGGGCCCGAACACTGAAGCTTTCTTT.